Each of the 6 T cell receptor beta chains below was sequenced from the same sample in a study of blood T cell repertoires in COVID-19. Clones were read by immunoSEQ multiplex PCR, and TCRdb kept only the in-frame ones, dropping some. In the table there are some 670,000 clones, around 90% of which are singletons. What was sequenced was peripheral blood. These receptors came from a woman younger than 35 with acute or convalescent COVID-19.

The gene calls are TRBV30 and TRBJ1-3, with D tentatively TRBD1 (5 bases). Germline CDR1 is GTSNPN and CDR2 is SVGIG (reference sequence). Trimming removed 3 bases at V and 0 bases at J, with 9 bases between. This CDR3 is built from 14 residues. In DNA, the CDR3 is TGTGCCTGGAGCTCCGGGGGCTCTGGAAACACCATATATTTT. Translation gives CAWSSGGSGNTIYF. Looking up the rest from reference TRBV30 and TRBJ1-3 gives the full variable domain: SQTIHQWPATLVQPVGSPLSLECTVEGTSNPNLYWYRQAAGRGLQLLFYSVGIGQISSEVPQNLSASRPQDRQFILSSKKLLLSDSGFYLCAWSSGGSGNTIYFGEGSWLTVV.

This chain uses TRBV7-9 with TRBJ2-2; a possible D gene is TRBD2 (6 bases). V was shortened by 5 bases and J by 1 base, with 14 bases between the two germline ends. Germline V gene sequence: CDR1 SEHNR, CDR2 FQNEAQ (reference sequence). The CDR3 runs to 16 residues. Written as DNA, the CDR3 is TGTGCCAGCAGCCCCGTGGGACTCAGGAACACCGGGGAGCTGTTTTTT. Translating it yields CASSPVGLRNTGELFF. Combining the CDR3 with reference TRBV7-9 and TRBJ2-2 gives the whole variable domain DTGVSQNPRHKITKRGQNVTFRCDPISEHNRLYWYRQTLGQGPEFLTYFQNEAQLEKSRLLSDRFSAERPKGSFSTLEIQRTEQGDSAMYLCASSPVGLRNTGELFFGEGSRLTVL.

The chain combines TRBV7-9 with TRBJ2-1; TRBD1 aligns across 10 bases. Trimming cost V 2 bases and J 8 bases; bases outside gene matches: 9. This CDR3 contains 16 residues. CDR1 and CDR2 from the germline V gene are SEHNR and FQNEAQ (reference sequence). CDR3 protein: CASSLKPRDRGHEQFF. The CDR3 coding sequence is TGTGCCAGCAGCTTAAAGCCCCGGGACAGGGGACATGAGCAGTTCTTC.

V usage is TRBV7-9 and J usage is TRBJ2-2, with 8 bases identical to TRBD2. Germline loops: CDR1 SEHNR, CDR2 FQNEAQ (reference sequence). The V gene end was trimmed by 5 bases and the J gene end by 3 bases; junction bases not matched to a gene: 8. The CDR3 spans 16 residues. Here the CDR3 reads CASSPGGLGDTGELFF. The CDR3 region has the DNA TGTGCCAGCAGCCCCGGGGGACTAGGGGACACCGGGGAGCTGTTTTTT.

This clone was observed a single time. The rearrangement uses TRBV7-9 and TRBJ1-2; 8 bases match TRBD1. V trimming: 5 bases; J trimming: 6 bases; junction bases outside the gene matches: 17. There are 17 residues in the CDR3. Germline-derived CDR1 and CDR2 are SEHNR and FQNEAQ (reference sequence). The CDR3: CASSPSGWRQGADGYTF. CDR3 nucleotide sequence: TGTGCCAGCAGCCCTAGCGGCTGGAGGCAGGGGGCAGATGGCTACACCTTC. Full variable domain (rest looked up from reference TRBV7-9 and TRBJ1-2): DTGVSQNPRHKITKRGQNVTFRCDPISEHNRLYWYRQTLGQGPEFLTYFQNEAQLEKSRLLSDRFSAERPKGSFSTLEIQRTEQGDSAMYLCASSPSGWRQGADGYTFGSGTRLTVV.

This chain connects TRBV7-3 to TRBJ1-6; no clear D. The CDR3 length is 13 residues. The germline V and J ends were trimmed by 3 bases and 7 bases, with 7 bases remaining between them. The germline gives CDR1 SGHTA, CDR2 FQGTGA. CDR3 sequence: CASSLAFNSPLHF. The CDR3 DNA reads TGTGCCAGCAGCTTGGCCTTCAATTCACCCCTCCACTTT.